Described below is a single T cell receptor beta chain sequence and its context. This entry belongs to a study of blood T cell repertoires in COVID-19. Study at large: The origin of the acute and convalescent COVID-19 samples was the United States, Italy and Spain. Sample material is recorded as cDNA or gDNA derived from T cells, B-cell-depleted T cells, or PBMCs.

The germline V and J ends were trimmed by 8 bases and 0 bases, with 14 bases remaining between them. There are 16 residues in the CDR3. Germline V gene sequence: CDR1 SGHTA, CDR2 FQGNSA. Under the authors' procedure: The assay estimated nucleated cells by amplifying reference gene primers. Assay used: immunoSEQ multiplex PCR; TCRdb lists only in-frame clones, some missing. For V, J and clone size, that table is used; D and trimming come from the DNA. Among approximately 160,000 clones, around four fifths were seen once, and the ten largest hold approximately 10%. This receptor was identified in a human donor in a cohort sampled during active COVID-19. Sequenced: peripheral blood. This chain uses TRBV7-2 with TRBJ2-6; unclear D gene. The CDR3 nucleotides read TGTGCCAGCCACGGCAGGTTTGACTCTGGGGCCAACGTCCTGACTTTC. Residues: CASHGRFDSGANVLTF.